The 28 T cell receptor beta chains reported below all come from one sample, sequenced in a study of blood T cell repertoires in COVID-19. The method was immunoSEQ multiplex PCR; TCRdb's version includes in-frame clones alone and lacks a portion of them. The table lists about 180,000 clones, about 88% of them singletons. Material for sequencing was peripheral blood. The receptors here all came from a man in his late teens or twenties who had recovered from COVID-19.

J is TRBJ2-7 and V is TRBV6-6; 7 nucleotides match TRBD2. Germline CDR1 is MNHNY and CDR2 is SVGAGI (reference sequence). Germline trimming cut 7 bases from V and 5 bases from J; bases unmatched to any gene: 14. This CDR3 comprises 15 residues. Written as DNA, the CDR3 is TGTGCCAGCACCCATGGGCGCGGGAGTGCAAACGAGCAGTACTTC. Protein: CASTHGRGSANEQYF.

The chain joins TRBV5-1 to TRBJ2-1; TRBD2 is a possible D gene (6 bases). CDR1 and CDR2 (germline): SGHRS, YFSETQ. The CDR3 contains 17 residues. V was pared by 5 bases and J by 1 base, with 19 bases between. In DNA, the CDR3 is TGCGCCAGCAGGGAGGGCCTCACGGACGTATCCTACAATGAGCAGTTCTTC. As protein: CASREGLTDVSYNEQFF. The complete variable domain, with remaining parts taken from reference TRBV5-1 and TRBJ2-1, reads KAGVTQTPRYLIKTRGQQVTLSCSPISGHRSVSWYQQTPGQGLQFLFEYFSETQRNKGNFPGRFSGRQFSNSRSEMNVSTLELGDSALYLCASREGLTDVSYNEQFFGPGTRLTVL.

This chain links TRBV9 with TRBJ1-1; D remains ambiguous. Trimming removed 6 bases from V and 2 bases from J, with 11 bases in between. The CDR3 length is 13 residues. Germline assignment: CDR1 SGDLS and CDR2 YYNGEE. The CDR3 region is CASTVAPNTEAFF. The CDR3 coding sequence is TGTGCCAGCACCGTGGCACCAAACACTGAAGCTTTCTTT.

The rearrangement uses TRBV7-3 and TRBJ2-1, with D possibly being TRBD2 (6 bases). V was cut by 4 bases and J by 7 bases, with 11 bases left in between. Germline V gene sequence: CDR1 SGHTA, CDR2 FQGTGA. The CDR3 contains 13 residues. The CDR3 sequence: CASSSRGGNEQFF. CDR3 nucleotides: TGTGCCAGCAGCTCCCGTGGGGGGAATGAGCAGTTCTTC.

V gene TRBV10-3 combines with J gene TRBJ1-1, with 7 bases fitting TRBD1. The CDR3 length is 13 residues. Germline-derived CDR1 and CDR2 are ENHRY and SYGVKD. Losses at the gene ends were 7 bases for V and 10 bases for J; bases not matched to a gene: 12. The CDR3 region has the DNA TGTGCCATCACCGGGGGACAGCCCCCCACAGCTTTCTTT. This codes for CAITGGQPPTAFF.

The chain links TRBV28 to TRBJ2-6; unclear D gene. This CDR3 is 15 amino acids long. The V end was cut by 8 bases, the J end by 0 bases, with 11 bases between. Germline lookup yields CDR1 MDHEN and CDR2 SYDVKM. The CDR3 loop reads CASDSFDSGANVLTF. The CDR3 DNA reads as TGTGCCAGCGACTCCTTCGACTCTGGGGCCAACGTCCTGACTTTC.

V is TRBV7-3 and J is TRBJ2-1; D may be TRBD2 (5 bases). The V gene lost 8 bases and the J gene lost 4 bases, with 18 bases spanning the gap. CDR1 SGHTA and CDR2 FQGTGA come from the germline V gene. This CDR3 has 15 residues. The CDR3 protein is CASADPLAGYNEQFF. In DNA, the CDR3 is TGTGCCAGCGCCGATCCCCTAGCCGGATACAATGAGCAGTTCTTC.

CDR3 sequence: CASIPGGRGPWEQFF. CDR3 in DNA: TGTGCCAGCATTCCTGGCGGGAGGGGCCCATGGGAGCAGTTCTTC. The chain carries TRBV6-5 and TRBJ2-1; TRBD2 matches at 9 bases. V shed 7 bases, J shed 10 bases, and the junction held 14 bases outside the gene matches. The CDR3 runs to 15 residues. From germline, CDR1 is MNHEY and CDR2 SVGAGI.

This clone was seen just once. J is TRBJ2-7 and V is TRBV7-9, with TRBD2 matching over 10 bases. Germline loops: CDR1 SEHNR, CDR2 FQNEAQ (reference sequence). CDR3 length equals 15 residues. V dropped 5 bases and J dropped 6; count of bases not matched to a gene: 10. In DNA, the CDR3 is TGTGCCAGCAGCGCCAGCGGGAGGGCCTTCGGCGAGCAGTACTTC. The encoded protein is CASSASGRAFGEQYF.

The chain links TRBV24-1 to TRBJ2-1; D might be TRBD2 (6 bases). Trimming cost V 4 bases and J 7 bases, with 10 bases left between them. CDR1 and CDR2 from the germline V gene are KGHDR and SFDVKD. The CDR3 spans 13 residues. This CDR3 reads CATSDPTRNEQFF. CDR3 in DNA: TGTGCCACCAGTGACCCGACTAGGAATGAGCAGTTCTTC.

V gene TRBV19 combines with J gene TRBJ1-1; D is undetermined. The CDR3 is made up of 12 amino acids. V lost 5 bases and J 12 bases, leaving 16 bases between the germline ends. Germline CDR1 LNHDA, CDR2 SQIVND (reference sequence). Written as DNA, the CDR3 is TGTGCCAGTAGTGGTCCGGGTCCCCGGTCTTTCTTT. It translates to CASSGPGPRSFF.

V and J are TRBV11-3 and TRBJ1-4; D remains unclear. The germline V and J ends were trimmed by 5 bases and 3 bases, with 13 bases remaining between them. Germline CDR1 and CDR2: SGHNT and YENEEA. CDR3 length: 15 residues. This chain's CDR3 is CASSPSGSANEKLFF. DNA of the CDR3: TGTGCCAGCAGCCCGTCGGGATCTGCTAATGAAAAACTGTTTTTT.

The chain joins TRBV15 to TRBJ2-7; D perhaps matches TRBD2 (7 bases). The CDR3 length is 13 residues. Germline CDR1 reads LNHNV; CDR2 reads YYDKDF (reference sequence). V was pared by 4 bases and J by 4 bases, with 11 bases between. The CDR3 bases are TGTGCCACCAGCAAGGGGGGGGGTTACGAGCAGTACTTC. It codes for CATSKGGGYEQYF.

The chain joins TRBV25-1 to TRBJ2-1; D possibly corresponds to TRBD2 (6 bases). This CDR3 spans 15 amino acids. Trimming removed 3 bases from V and 2 bases from J, with 11 bases in between. Germline CDR1 MGHDK, CDR2 SYGVNS. Here the CDR3 reads CASSDPRTTYNEQFF. The CDR3 region has the DNA TGTGCCAGCAGTGATCCCCGGACTACCTACAATGAGCAGTTCTTC.

V is TRBV7-3 and J is TRBJ2-2; 8 bases align to TRBD2. With V trimmed by 5 bases and J by 6 bases, 11 bases remained unmatched. Germline CDR1 is SGHTA and CDR2 is FQGTGA. The CDR3 length is 16 residues. Here the CDR3 reads CASSRSGGPESGELFF. The CDR3 nucleotides read TGTGCCAGCAGCCGATCGGGAGGGCCGGAATCCGGGGAGCTGTTTTTT.

This CDR3 reads CASSPQGLQGTGELFF. In DNA, the CDR3 is TGTGCCAGCAGCCCCCAGGGGTTACAGGGGACCGGGGAGCTGTTTTTT. The V and J genes are TRBV6-2 or TRBV6-3 and TRBJ2-2; TRBD1 matches 7 bases. Per the germline V gene, CDR1 is MNHEY and CDR2 is SVGEGT. J lost 5 bases, V lost 6 bases, and 12 bases had no gene match. CDR3 length equals 16 residues.

V is TRBV2 and J is TRBJ1-1; a weak D match, TRBD1 (6 bases). V lost 8 bases, J lost 1 base, and 8 bases lay in between. The length of the CDR3 is 12 residues. Germline assignment: CDR1 SNHLY and CDR2 FYNNEI. The CDR3 bases are TGTGCCAGCTGGGGACAGAACACTGAAGCTTTCTTT. Protein product: CASWGQNTEAFF.

The V and J genes are TRBV7-9 and TRBJ2-7, with 8 bases aligning to TRBD2. V lost 2 bases, J lost 2 bases, and 14 bases stayed unmatched. This CDR3 has 18 amino acids. CDR1 is SEHNR and CDR2 is FQNEAQ in the germline V gene (reference sequence). The CDR3 DNA follows: TGTGCCAGCAGCTTACGTACGACGGGAGGGCCGAGTCCCTACGAGCAGTACTTC. This gives the protein CASSLRTTGGPSPYEQYF.

The CDR3 region has the DNA TGTGCTAGTGGTTTGGGCCGACTAGCGGGAGGCTACGAGCAGTACTTC. This sequence encodes CASGLGRLAGGYEQYF. This sequence joins TRBV12-5 and TRBJ2-7; 13 bases map to TRBD2. This CDR3 has 16 amino acids. The V segment lost 1 base and the J segment 3 bases; nucleotides outside the gene matches: 3. From germline, CDR1 is LGHNT and CDR2 FRNRAP.

The chain combines TRBV2 with TRBJ1-4, with D hard to call. The V end was cut by 6 bases, the J end by 0 bases, with 14 bases between. The germline CDR1 and CDR2 sequences are SNHLY and FYNNEI. There are 16 residues in the CDR3. The CDR3 DNA follows: TGTGCCAGCAGCGTCACCCACAGCTCAACTAATGAAAAACTGTTTTTT. Amino acid sequence: CASSVTHSSTNEKLFF.

The chain has TRBV6-1 and TRBJ2-7; 8 bases match TRBD2. There are 17 residues in the CDR3. Germline CDR1 and CDR2: MNHNS and SASEGT. Trimming cost V 2 bases and J 4 bases; bases outside gene matches: 13. CDR3: CASSEMFRAGARYEQYF. The CDR3 DNA sequence: TGTGCCAGCAGTGAAATGTTCCGAGCGGGAGCCAGGTACGAGCAGTACTTC.

The chain employs TRBV27 and TRBJ2-7; no firm D call. There are 10 residues in the CDR3. Germline V gene lookup returns CDR1 MNHEY and CDR2 SMNVEV (reference sequence). V was pared by 8 bases and J by 9 bases, with 11 bases between. CDR3 region: CASGRQAQYF. DNA for the CDR3: TGTGCCAGCGGCCGCCAGGCGCAGTACTTC.

The chain is built from TRBV6-5 and TRBJ2-1, with 8 bases identical to TRBD2. Per the germline V gene, CDR1 is MNHEY and CDR2 is SVGAGI. The CDR3 is made up of 15 amino acids. V was pared by 0 bases and J by 9 bases, with 7 bases of the junction left unmatched. In DNA form, the CDR3 reads TGTGCCAGCAGTTACTCCGGGAGGGCCTCATTTGAGCAGTTCTTC. Translating it yields CASSYSGRASFEQFF.

The chain joins TRBV24-1 to TRBJ2-3, with 9 bases identical to TRBD2. The CDR3 runs to 18 residues. V dropped 0 bases and J dropped 3; count of bases not matched to a gene: 9. Germline values: CDR1 KGHDR, CDR2 SFDVKD. In nucleotides, the CDR3 is TGTGCCACCAGTGATTTGCAAATCGGAGGACTAGCGACAGATACGCAGTATTTT. It codes for CATSDLQIGGLATDTQYF.

The chain links TRBV10-3 to TRBJ2-2; TRBD2 is a possible D gene (5 bases). Germline V gives CDR1 ENHRY, CDR2 SYGVKD. V was cut by 8 bases and J by 0 bases, with 10 bases left in between. CDR3 length equals 14 residues. For the CDR3, the DNA is TGTGCCATCGAGTGGGAGCCGAACACCGGGGAGCTGTTTTTT. Translating it yields CAIEWEPNTGELFF.

The chain employs TRBV6-2 or TRBV6-3 and TRBJ2-3, with 11 positions matching TRBD1. There are 16 residues in the CDR3. Unmatched junction bases numbered 4, after V lost 4 bases and J lost 1 base. Germline CDR1 is MNHEY and CDR2 is SVGEGT. The DNA of the CDR3 is TGTGCCAGCAGTTGGACAGGGGGCGCTGGCACAGATACGCAGTATTTT. Translation: CASSWTGGAGTDTQYF.

The chain links TRBV6-5 to TRBJ1-2; 11 bases map to TRBD1. Germline CDR1 reads MNHEY; CDR2 reads SVGAGI. With 5 bases clipped from V and 5 bases from J, the junction kept 7 bases outside the gene matches. The CDR3 is 15 amino acids. DNA for the CDR3: TGTGCCAGCAGTAGGACAGGGGGCGAATTATATGGCTACACCTTC. This translates into CASSRTGGELYGYTF.

This clone was recorded only once. V gene TRBV4-3 combines with J gene TRBJ2-1; the D gene is possibly TRBD1 (6 bases). Germline lookup yields CDR1 LGHNA and CDR2 YSLEER. The germline V and J ends were trimmed by 0 bases and 4 bases, with 10 bases remaining between them. The CDR3 contains 15 residues. CDR3: CASSQDYRGYNEQFF. The CDR3, as DNA: TGCGCCAGCAGCCAAGATTATAGGGGGTACAATGAGCAGTTCTTC.